The TCR beta chain under discussion was sequenced for a study of response to subunit inactivated influenza vaccine. Study-level findings and limits: Authors proposed each seasonal influenza vaccination draws in few new T cells.

The CDR3 runs 16 residues. Remarks on this clonotype: Its antigen is not identified.

TCRdb itself ran the RT-PCR reads through MiXCR, one entry per CDR3 protein. The table includes 450,000 to 500,000 distinct CDR3 sequences, approximately 9.9% detected once. This receptor was identified in a man between 50 and 59 years old who received an inactivated influenza vaccine. Sequenced material: PBMCs from blood, taken 35 to 45 days after vaccination. The V gene is TRBV21-1, the J gene TRBJ2-5; TRBD2 is the table's D call and was not checked against the DNA. TRBV21-1 is an annotated pseudogene. The CDR3: CASSKVKGTLQETQYF. For the CDR3, the DNA is TGTGCCAGCAGCAAAGTCAAAGGGACCCTCCAAGAGACCCAGTACTTC.